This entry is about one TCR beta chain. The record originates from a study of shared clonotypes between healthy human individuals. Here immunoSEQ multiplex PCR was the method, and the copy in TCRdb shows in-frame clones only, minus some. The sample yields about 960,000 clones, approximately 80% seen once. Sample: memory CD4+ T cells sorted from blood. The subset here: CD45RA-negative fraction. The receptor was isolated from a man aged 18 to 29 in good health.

The CDR3 DNA is TGTGCCAGCAGTTTGGAGGGACGCGAGCAGTACTTC. Amino acid sequence: CASSLEGREQYF. The rearrangement links TRBV28 to TRBJ2-7; D is perhaps TRBD2 (6 bases). CDR3 length: 12 residues. The V end lost 3 bases, the J end lost 6 bases, and 9 bases lay between the germline ends. The germline V gene has CDR1 MDHEN and CDR2 SYDVKM. Supplemented by reference TRBV28 and TRBJ2-7, the full variable domain reads DVKVTQSSRYLVKRTGEKVFLECVQDMDHENMFWYRQDPGLGLRLIYFSYDVKMKEKGDIPEGYSVSREKKERFSLILESASTNQTSMYLCASSLEGREQYFGPGTRLTVT.